This T cell receptor beta chain was sequenced for a study of metastatic and nonmetastatic thyroid tumors. Study-wide context: Repertoire comparisons spanned blood and tumor or nodule tissue from malignant and benign thyroid patients.

Thyroid surgery was preceded by no treatment in any patient. V was pared by 5 bases and J by 14 bases, with 15 bases of the junction left unmatched. There are 13 residues in the CDR3. Germline V gives CDR1 DFQATT, CDR2 SNEGSKA (reference sequence). TCRdb re-clonotyped the PCR reads via MiXCR. This sample has 15,000 or so clones; approximately 23% occur once, and the top ten carry roughly 12%. The clonotype comes from a female donor with papillary thyroid cancer or a benign thyroid nodule (not recorded which). Some clones in this sample may be carry-over from other donors' samples. The J gene is TRBJ1-5, the V gene TRBV20-1, with 7 bases aligning to TRBD1. Sequencing used tumor tissue. The CDR3 protein is CSAWEGAWQTKHF. The CDR3 DNA reads as TGCAGTGCTTGGGAGGGGGCATGGCAGACCAAGCATTTT.